This entry is about one TCR beta chain. As yet, its antigen is unknown. This sample was included in a study of cytomegalovirus exposure and HLA in healthy donors. Findings of the study overall: A link between a missense DCLRE1C variant and TCR beta V- and J-gene trimming emerged from a later analysis. Presence/absence analysis assumed near-uniform sequencing depth across donors. Most subjects' HLA-A and HLA-B alleles were reportedly predicted from TCR beta sequences. It was approximately 160 TCR beta chains that were listed as cytomegalovirus-associated.

Between the trimmed V and J ends, which lost 7 bases and 1 base, there was a span of 15 bases. The CDR3 length is 14 residues. CDR1 is SGDLS and CDR2 is YYNGEE in the germline V gene. Researchers ran the PCR with 60 Vbeta and 13 Jbeta primers. The protocol was immunoSEQ multiplex PCR, while the TCRdb copy is restricted to in-frame clones and leaves out a portion. The sample shows around 170,000 clones, 77% of them seen only once. The sequence was collected from a young man in good health and CMV-seronegative. V and J are TRBV9 and TRBJ2-7; D perhaps matches TRBD1 (6 bases). The sequenced sample consisted of PBMCs. The CDR3 nucleotides are TGTGCCAGCTCCCCCGAGGGGGATTCCTACGAGCAGTACTTC. This encodes CASSPEGDSYEQYF.